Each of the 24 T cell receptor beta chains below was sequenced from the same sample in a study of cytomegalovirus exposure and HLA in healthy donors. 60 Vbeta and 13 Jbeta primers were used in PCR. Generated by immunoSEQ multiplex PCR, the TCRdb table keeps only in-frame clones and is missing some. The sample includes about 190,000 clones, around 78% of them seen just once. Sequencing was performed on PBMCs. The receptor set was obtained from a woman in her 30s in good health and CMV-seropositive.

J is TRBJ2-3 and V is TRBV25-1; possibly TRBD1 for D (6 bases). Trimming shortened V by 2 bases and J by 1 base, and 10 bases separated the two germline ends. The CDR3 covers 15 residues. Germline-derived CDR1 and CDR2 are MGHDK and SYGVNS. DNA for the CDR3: TGTGCCAGCAGTGAAGAGTCAGGGGGCACAGATACGCAGTATTTT. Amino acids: CASSEESGGTDTQYF. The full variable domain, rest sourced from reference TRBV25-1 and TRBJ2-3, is EADIYQTPRYLVIGTGKKITLECSQTMGHDKMYWYQQDPGMELHLIHYSYGVNSTEKGDLSSESTVSRIRTEHFPLTLESARPSHTSQYLCASSEESGGTDTQYFGPGTRLTVL.

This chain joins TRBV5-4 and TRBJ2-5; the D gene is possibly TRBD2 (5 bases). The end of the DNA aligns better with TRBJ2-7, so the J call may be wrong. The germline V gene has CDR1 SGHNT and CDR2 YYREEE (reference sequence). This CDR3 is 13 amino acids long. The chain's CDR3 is CASSIGLAYEQYF. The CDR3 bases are TGTGCCAGCAGCATAGGACTGGCCTACGAGCAGTACTTC.

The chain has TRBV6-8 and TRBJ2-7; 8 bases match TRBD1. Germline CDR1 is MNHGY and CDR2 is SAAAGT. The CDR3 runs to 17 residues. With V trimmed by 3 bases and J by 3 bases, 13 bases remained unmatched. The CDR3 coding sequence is TGTGCCAGCAGTTATGAGAGGGAGACAGGGGCTAACTACGAGCAGTACTTC. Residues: CASSYERETGANYEQYF.

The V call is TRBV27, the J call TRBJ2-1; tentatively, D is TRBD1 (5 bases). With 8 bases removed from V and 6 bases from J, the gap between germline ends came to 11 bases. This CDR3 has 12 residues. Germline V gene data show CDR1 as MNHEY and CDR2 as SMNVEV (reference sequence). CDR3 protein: CASHDSINEQFF. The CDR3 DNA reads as TGTGCCAGCCACGACAGTATCAATGAGCAGTTCTTC.

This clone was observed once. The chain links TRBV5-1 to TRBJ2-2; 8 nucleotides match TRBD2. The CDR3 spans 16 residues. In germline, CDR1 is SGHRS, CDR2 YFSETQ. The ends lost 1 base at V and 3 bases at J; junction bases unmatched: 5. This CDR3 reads CASSLYAGGYTGELFF. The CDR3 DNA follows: TGCGCCAGCAGCTTGTATGCGGGAGGTTACACCGGGGAGCTGTTTTTT. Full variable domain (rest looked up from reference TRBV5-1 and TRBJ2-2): KAGVTQTPRYLIKTRGQQVTLSCSPISGHRSVSWYQQTPGQGLQFLFEYFSETQRNKGNFPGRFSGRQFSNSRSEMNVSTLELGDSALYLCASSLYAGGYTGELFFGEGSRLTVL.

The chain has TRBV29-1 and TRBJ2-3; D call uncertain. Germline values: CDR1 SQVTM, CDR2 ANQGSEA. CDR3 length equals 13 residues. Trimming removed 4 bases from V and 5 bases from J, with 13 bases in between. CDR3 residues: CSVGVAAGDTQYF. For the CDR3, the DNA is TGCAGCGTTGGGGTGGCTGCAGGAGATACGCAGTATTTT.

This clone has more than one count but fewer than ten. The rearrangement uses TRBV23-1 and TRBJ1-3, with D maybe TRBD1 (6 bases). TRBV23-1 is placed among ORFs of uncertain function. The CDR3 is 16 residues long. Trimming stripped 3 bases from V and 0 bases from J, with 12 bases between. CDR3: CASSHSPQGSGNTIYF. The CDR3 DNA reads TGCGCCAGCAGTCATTCCCCACAGGGCTCTGGAAACACCATATATTTT.

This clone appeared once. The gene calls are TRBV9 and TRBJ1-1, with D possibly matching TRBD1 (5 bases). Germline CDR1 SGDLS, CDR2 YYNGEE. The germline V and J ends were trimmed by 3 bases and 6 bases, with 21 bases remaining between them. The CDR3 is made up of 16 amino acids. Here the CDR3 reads CASSGGGGLGVAEAFF. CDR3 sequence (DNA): TGTGCCAGCAGCGGCGGGGGGGGACTTGGGGTGGCTGAAGCTTTCTTT.

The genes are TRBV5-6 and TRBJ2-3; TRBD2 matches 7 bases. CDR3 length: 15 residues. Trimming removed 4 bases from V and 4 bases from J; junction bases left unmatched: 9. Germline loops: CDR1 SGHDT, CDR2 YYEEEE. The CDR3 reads CASSRRTSLADTQYF. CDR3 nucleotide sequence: TGTGCCAGCAGCCGAAGGACTAGTTTGGCAGATACGCAGTATTTT.

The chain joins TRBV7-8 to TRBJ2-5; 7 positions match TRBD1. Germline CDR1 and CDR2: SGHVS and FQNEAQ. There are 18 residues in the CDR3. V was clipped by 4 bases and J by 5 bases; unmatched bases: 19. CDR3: CASSSNRGWSFQGETQYF. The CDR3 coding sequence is TGTGCCAGCAGCTCAAACAGGGGTTGGTCATTCCAAGGGGAGACCCAGTACTTC.

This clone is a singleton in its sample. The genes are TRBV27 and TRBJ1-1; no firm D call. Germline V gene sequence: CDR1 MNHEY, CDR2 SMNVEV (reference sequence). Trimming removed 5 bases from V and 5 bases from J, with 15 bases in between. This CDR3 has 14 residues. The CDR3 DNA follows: TGTGCCAGCAGTCCTCCCCAGAGCGGGACTGAAGCTTTCTTT. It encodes CASSPPQSGTEAFF.

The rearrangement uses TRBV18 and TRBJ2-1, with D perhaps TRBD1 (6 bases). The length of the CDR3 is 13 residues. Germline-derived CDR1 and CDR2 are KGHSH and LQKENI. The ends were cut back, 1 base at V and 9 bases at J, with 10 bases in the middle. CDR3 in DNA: TGTGCCAGCTCACCACAGGGGGTTGGTGAGCAGTTCTTC. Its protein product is CASSPQGVGEQFF. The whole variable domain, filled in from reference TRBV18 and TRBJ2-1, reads NAGVMQNPRHLVRRRGQEARLRCSPMKGHSHVYWYRQLPEEGLKFMVYLQKENIIDESGMPKERFSAEFPKEGPSILRIQQVVRGDSAAYFCASSPQGVGEQFFGPGTRLTVL.

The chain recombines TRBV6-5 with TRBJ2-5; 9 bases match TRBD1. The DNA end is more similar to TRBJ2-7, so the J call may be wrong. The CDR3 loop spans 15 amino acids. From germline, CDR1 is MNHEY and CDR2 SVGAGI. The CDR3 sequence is CASSSTGTGFHEQYF. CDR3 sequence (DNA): TGTGCCAGCAGTTCCACCGGGACAGGGTTCCACGAGCAGTACTTC.

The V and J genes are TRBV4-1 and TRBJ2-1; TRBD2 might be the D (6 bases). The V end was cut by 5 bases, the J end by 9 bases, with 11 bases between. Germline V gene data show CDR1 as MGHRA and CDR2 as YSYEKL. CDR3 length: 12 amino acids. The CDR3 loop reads CASSSEAGEQFF. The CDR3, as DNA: TGCGCCAGCAGCTCGGAAGCGGGTGAGCAGTTCTTC.

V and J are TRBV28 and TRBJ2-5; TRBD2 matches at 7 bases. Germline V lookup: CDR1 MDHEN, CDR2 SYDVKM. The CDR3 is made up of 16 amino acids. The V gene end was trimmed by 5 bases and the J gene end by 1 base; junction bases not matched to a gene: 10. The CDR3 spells CASSVLGAGVQETQYF. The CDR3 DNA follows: TGTGCCAGCAGTGTTCTAGGGGCGGGGGTCCAAGAGACCCAGTACTTC.

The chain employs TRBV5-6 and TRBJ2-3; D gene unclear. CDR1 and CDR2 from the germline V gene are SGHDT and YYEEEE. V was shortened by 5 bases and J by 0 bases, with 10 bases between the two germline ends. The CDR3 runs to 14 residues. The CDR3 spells CASSIVKSTDTQYF. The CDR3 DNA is TGTGCCAGCAGTATTGTAAAAAGCACAGATACGCAGTATTTT.

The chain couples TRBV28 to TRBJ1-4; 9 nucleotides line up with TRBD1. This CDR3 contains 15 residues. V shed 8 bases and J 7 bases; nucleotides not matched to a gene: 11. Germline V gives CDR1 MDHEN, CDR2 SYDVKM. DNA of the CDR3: TGTGCCAGCCGCAATGGCCGGGACAGGGTTGAAAAACTGTTTTTT. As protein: CASRNGRDRVEKLFF.

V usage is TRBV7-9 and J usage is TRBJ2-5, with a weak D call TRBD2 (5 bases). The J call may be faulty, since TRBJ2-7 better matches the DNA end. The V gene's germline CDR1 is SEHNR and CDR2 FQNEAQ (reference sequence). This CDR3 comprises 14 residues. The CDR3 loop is CASSPPGSSYEQYF. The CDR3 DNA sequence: TGTGCCAGCAGCCCCCCGGGGTCCTCCTACGAGCAGTACTTC.

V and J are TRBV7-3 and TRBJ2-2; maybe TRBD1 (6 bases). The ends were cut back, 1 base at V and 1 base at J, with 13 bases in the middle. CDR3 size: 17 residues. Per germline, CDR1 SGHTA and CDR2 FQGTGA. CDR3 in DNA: TGTGCCAGCAGCTTAAGGTTAAGGGGACAGAACACCGGGGAGCTGTTTTTT. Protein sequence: CASSLRLRGQNTGELFF. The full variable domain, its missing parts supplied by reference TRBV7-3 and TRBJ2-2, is GAGVSQTPSNKVTEKGKYVELRCDPISGHTALYWYRQSLGQGPEFLIYFQGTGAADDSGLPNDRFFAVRPEGSVSTLKIQRTERGDSAVYLCASSLRLRGQNTGELFFGEGSRLTVL.

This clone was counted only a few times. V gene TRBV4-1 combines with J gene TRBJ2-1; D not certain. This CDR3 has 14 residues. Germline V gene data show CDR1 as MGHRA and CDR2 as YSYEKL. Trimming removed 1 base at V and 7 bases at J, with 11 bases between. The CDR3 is CASSQVAARNEQFF. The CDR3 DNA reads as TGCGCCAGCAGCCAAGTGGCGGCCCGGAATGAGCAGTTCTTC.

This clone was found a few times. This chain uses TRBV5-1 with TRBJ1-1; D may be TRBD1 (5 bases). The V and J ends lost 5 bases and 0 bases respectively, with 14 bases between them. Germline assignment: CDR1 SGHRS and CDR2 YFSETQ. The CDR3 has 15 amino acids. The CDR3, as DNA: TGCGCCAGCAGTCGTCCGGGGGGGGTGAACACTGAAGCTTTCTTT. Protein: CASSRPGGVNTEAFF. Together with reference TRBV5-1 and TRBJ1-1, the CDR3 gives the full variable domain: KAGVTQTPRYLIKTRGQQVTLSCSPISGHRSVSWYQQTPGQGLQFLFEYFSETQRNKGNFPGRFSGRQFSNSRSEMNVSTLELGDSALYLCASSRPGGVNTEAFFGQGTRLTVV.

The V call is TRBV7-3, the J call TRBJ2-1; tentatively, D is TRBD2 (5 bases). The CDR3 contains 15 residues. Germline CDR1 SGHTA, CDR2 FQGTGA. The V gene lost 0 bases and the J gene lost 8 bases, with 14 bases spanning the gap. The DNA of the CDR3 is TGTGCCAGCAGCTTAACCTTCGGGGAAACCTATGAGCAGTTCTTC. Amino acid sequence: CASSLTFGETYEQFF.

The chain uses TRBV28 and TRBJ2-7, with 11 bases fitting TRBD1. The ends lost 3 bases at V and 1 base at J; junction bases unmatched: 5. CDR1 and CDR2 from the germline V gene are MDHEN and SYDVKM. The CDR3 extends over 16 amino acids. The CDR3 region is CASSFRDRGVSYEQYF. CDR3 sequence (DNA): TGTGCCAGCAGTTTCCGGGACAGGGGGGTTTCCTACGAGCAGTACTTC.

CDR3 sequence: CASSFRPASGSYNEQFF. Here the CDR3 DNA reads TGCGCCAGCAGCTTTAGACCCGCTAGCGGGAGCTACAATGAGCAGTTCTTC. The chain combines TRBV5-1 with TRBJ2-1; 10 bases are shared with TRBD2. Germline CDR1 SGHRS, CDR2 YFSETQ. The J segment lost 3 bases and the V segment lost 2 bases, leaving 8 bases of the junction unmatched. This CDR3 contains 17 residues.